One and the same sample provided the 6 T cell receptor beta chains below, sequenced in a study of regulatory T cells in long-lasting Graves disease. Documented time point: newly diagnosed GD, antithyroid drugs for less than 3 months. TCR sequences were obtained from RNA taken from PBMCs. Arm-PCR of CDR3 regions and iRepertoire HTBI primers were the basis on which TCR beta libraries were built. TCRdb ran MiXCR on the multiplex PCR reads and lists one entry per CDR3 protein. Among 400,000 to 500,000 distinct CDR3 sequences listed, about a sixth were seen once. This same sample was also taken into another study, of T cells in Graves' hyperthyroidism and ophthalmopathy.

The source material was peripheral blood mononuclear cells (PBMCs), sampled at new diagnosis, from a patient treated with antithyroid drugs. The origin of the receptors is a woman between 25 and 40 years old with Graves disease.

The chain has TRBV7-2 and TRBJ2-1, with D perhaps TRBD2 (5 bases). The CDR3 has 16 residues. Trimming shortened V by 0 bases and J by 1 base, and 10 bases separated the two germline ends. CDR1 and CDR2 (germline): SGHTA, FQGNSA. DNA for the CDR3: TGTGCCAGCAGCTTAGCCCGGGATTCATCCTACAATGAGCAGTTCTTC. It is translated as CASSLARDSSYNEQFF. The variable domain in full, completed from reference TRBV7-2 and TRBJ2-1, reads GAGVSQSPSNKVTEKGKDVELRCDPISGHTALYWYRQSLGQGLEFLIYFQGNSAPDKSGLPSDRFSAERTGGSVSTLTIQRTQQEDSAVYLCASSLARDSSYNEQFFGPGTRLTVL.

This clonotype was counted a single time. This chain joins TRBV18 and TRBJ2-2; a possible D gene is TRBD2 (6 bases). CDR1 and CDR2 (germline): KGHSH, LQKENI. Trimming removed 8 bases at V and 6 bases at J, with 28 bases between. The CDR3 length is 18 residues. CDR3: CASPLADQGGAYAGELFF. The DNA of the CDR3 is TGTGCCAGCCCACTGGCCGACCAGGGAGGTGCCTATGCCGGGGAGCTGTTTTTT. The whole variable domain, filled in from reference TRBV18 and TRBJ2-2, reads NAGVMQNPRHLVRRRGQEARLRCSPMKGHSHVYWYRQLPEEGLKFMVYLQKENIIDESGMPKERFSAEFPKEGPSILRIQQVVRGDSAAYFCASPLADQGGAYAGELFFGEGSRLTVL.

The rearrangement links TRBV27 to TRBJ2-3, with D perhaps given as TRBD1 or TRBD2 (5 bases each). This CDR3 is 18 amino acids long. Trimming left V 5 bases short and J 2 bases short, with 23 bases between. The germline CDR1 and CDR2 sequences are MNHEY and SMNVEV (reference sequence). Here the CDR3 DNA reads TGTGCCAGCAGTCCGAGGACCGCCCGAGGGGTCGACACAGATACGCAGTATTTT. Translating gives CASSPRTARGVDTDTQYF.

This clonotype showed up many times. The chain employs TRBV20-1 and TRBJ2-1; the match to TRBD2 covers 10 bases. This CDR3 spans 14 amino acids. With V trimmed by 1 base and J by 7 bases, 4 bases remained unmatched. CDR1 is DFQATT, CDR2 SNEGSKA, per germline (reference sequence). The CDR3 DNA is TGCAGTGCTAGAGTTAGCGGGAGGAGGAATGAGCAGTTCTTC. Its protein product is CSARVSGRRNEQFF.

This clonotype was recorded many times. The chain carries TRBV11-3 and TRBJ2-1; D is possibly TRBD1 (6 bases). CDR1 is SGHNT, CDR2 YENEEA, per germline. The V end lost 8 bases, the J end lost 2 bases, and 16 bases lay between the germline ends. This CDR3 is built from 15 residues. The CDR3, as DNA: TGTGCCAGCGCCCCTGGCAGGGGCGCCTACAATGAGCAGTTCTTC. The encoded protein is CASAPGRGAYNEQFF.

This clonotype was detected many times. This chain uses TRBV11-3 with TRBJ2-1; D perhaps matches TRBD1 (5 bases). The CDR3 length is 17 residues. From germline, CDR1 is SGHNT and CDR2 YENEEA. The V gene lost 0 bases and the J gene lost 0 bases, with 12 bases spanning the gap. Written as DNA, the CDR3 is TGTGCCAGCAGCTTAGATCAGGGCGGAAGCTCCTACAATGAGCAGTTCTTC. As protein: CASSLDQGGSSYNEQFF.